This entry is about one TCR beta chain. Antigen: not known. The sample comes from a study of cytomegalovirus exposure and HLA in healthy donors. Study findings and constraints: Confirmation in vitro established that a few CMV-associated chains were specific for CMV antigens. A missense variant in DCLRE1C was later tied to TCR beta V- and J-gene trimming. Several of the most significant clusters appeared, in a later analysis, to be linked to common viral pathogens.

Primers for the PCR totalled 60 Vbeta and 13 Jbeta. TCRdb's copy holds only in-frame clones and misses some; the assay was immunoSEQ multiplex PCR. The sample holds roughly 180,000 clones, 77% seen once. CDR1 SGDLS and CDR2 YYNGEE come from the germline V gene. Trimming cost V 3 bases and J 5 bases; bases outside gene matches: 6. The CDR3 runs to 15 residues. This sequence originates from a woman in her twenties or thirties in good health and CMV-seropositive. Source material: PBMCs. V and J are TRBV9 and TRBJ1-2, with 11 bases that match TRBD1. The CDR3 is CASSEGGTGGYGYTF. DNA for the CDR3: TGTGCCAGCAGCGAGGGGGGGACAGGGGGATATGGCTACACCTTC. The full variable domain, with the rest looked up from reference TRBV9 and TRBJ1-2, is DSGVTQTPKHLITATGQRVTLRCSPRSGDLSVYWYQQSLDQGLQFLIQYYNGEERAKGNILERFSAQQFPDLHSELNLSSLELGDSALYFCASSEGGTGGYGYTFGSGTRLTVV.